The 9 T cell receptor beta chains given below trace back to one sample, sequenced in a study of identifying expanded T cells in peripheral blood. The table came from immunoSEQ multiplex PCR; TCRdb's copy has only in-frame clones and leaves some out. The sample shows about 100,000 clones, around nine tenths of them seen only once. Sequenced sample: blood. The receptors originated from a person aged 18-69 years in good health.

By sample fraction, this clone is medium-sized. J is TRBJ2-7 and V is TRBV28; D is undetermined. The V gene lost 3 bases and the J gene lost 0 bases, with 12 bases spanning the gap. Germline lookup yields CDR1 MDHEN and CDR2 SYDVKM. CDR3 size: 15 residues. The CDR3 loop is CASSFTPESSYEQYF. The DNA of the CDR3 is TGTGCCAGCAGTTTTACTCCGGAGAGCTCCTACGAGCAGTACTTC.

The CDR3 DNA follows: TGTGCCAGCAGTGCGGATGCAACTAATGAAAAACTGTTTTTT. Translating it yields CASSADATNEKLFF. The chain combines TRBV6-1 with TRBJ1-4, with D unclear. With 4 bases removed from V and 0 bases from J, the gap between germline ends came to 6 bases. Germline V gene lookup returns CDR1 MNHNS and CDR2 SASEGT. This CDR3 comprises 14 residues.

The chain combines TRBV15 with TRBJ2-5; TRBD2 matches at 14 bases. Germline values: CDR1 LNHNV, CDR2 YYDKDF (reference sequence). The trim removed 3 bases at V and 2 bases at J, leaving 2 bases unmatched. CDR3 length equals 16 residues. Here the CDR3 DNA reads TGTGCCACCAGCAGCGGACTAGCGGGAGGTCAAGAGACCCAGTACTTC. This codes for CATSSGLAGGQETQYF.

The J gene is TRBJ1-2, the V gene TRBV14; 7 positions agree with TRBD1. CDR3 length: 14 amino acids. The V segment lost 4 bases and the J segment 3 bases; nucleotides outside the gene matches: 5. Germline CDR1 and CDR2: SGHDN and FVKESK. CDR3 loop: CASSLNRGDYGYTF. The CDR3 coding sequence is TGTGCCAGCAGCCTTAACAGGGGTGACTATGGCTACACCTTC.

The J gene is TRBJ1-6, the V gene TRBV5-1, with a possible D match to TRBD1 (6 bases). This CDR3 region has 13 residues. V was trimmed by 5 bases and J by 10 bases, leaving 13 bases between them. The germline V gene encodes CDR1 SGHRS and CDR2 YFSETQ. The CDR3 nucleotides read TGCGCCAGCAGACGGGACACAGGGTCACCCCTCCACTTT. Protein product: CASRRDTGSPLHF.

The CDR3 region has the DNA TGTGCCAGCAGCTTAGCCGCAGGGAGTGGCTACACCTTC. This codes for CASSLAAGSGYTF. The chain has TRBV7-9 and TRBJ1-2; possible D gene TRBD1, 5 bases. This CDR3 has 13 amino acids. Trimming took off 0 bases at V and 7 bases at J, with 9 bases between the two ends. CDR1 is SEHNR, CDR2 FQNEAQ, per germline (reference sequence).

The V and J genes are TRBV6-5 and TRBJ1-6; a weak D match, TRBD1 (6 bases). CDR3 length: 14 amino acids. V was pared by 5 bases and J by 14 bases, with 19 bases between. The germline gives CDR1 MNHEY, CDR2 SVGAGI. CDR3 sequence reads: CASSHIRQDLALHF. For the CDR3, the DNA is TGTGCCAGCAGTCACATCCGACAGGACCTGGCCCTCCACTTT.

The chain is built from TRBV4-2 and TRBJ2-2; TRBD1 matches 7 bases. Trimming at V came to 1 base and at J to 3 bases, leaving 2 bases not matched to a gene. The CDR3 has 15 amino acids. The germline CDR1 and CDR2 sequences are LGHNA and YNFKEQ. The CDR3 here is CASSQADRDTGELFF. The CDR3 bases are TGTGCCAGCAGCCAAGCAGACAGGGACACCGGGGAGCTGTTTTTT.

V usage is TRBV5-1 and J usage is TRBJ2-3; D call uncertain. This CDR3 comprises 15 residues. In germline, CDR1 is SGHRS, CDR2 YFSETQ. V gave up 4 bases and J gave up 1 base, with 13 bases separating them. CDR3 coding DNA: TGCGCCAGCAGCCCCAGAACCGGAGGCACAGATACGCAGTATTTT. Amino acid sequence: CASSPRTGGTDTQYF.